What follows is one T cell receptor beta chain and its context. Its antigen is not known. One junction end disagrees with the germline gene, perhaps due to a read error. This PCR relied on a set of 60 Vbeta primers and 13 Jbeta primers. Here immunoSEQ multiplex PCR was the method, and the copy in TCRdb shows in-frame clones only, minus some. Its table records some 140,000 clones. This sample was included in a study of cytomegalovirus exposure and HLA in healthy donors. Study information: Genotyping showed around 80% of almost 400 donors falling in the Caucasian-associated ancestry cluster.

General observations from the study: The study labeled 150 or so TCR beta chains cytomegalovirus-associated. Presence/absence results assume similar sequencing depth per donor, which may not hold. Most TCRs appeared rarely, but some public TCRs recurred in many donors.

The germline V gene has CDR1 SQVTM and CDR2 ANQGSEA. CDR3 length: 13 residues. The TCR was taken from a woman between 35 and 50 years old in good health and CMV-seronegative. This chain connects TRBV29-1 to TRBJ2-7; 10 bases are shared with TRBD1. Sequencing was performed on PBMCs. In nucleotides, the CDR3 is TGCAGCGTTGGACAGGGGGCGACCTACGGGCAGTACTTC. Translation: CSVGQGATYGQYF.